The rows below give T cell receptor beta chains drawn from one sample of a study of CD8+ T cells in alopecia areata. Using immunoSEQ multiplex PCR, the repertoire was profiled, and TCRdb retains in-frame clones only, with some absent. This sample has about 190,000 clones, with around 56% found just once. Source: CD4+ T cells sorted from blood, taken at week 4, from a patient treated with tofacitinib. These receptor sequences come from a human donor with alopecia areata. Each CDR3 is given with its conserved first and last residue. The D gene is left open where the match is weak. Rows give clone size only sometimes, using once, few, many, or a class for an expanded clone.

CDR3 protein	CDR3 DNA	clone size	J gene	D gene	V gene
CASSLTPGPQETQYF	TGTGCCAGCAGCTTAACACCGGGACCGCAAGAGACCCAGTACTTC	.	TRBJ2-5	.	TRBV7-3
CASSFDSPRTDTQYF	TGTGCCAGCAGCTTTGATAGCCCTCGCACAGATACGCAGTATTTT	.	TRBJ2-3	.	TRBV11-1
CASSDTQGRETQYF	TGTGCCAGCAGTGATACCCAGGGGAGGGAGACCCAGTACTTC	.	TRBJ2-5	.	TRBV25-1
CSVEPTSHPRKLFF	TGCAGCGTTGAACCTACATCCCACCCGAGAAAACTGTTTTTT	few	TRBJ1-4	.	TRBV29-1
CASSQERNTEAFF	TGCGCCAGCAGTCAGGAGAGGAACACTGAAGCTTTCTTT	few	TRBJ1-1	.	TRBV23-1
CASSPQRAGVTEQYF	TGTGCCAGCAGTCCTCAGAGGGCAGGGGTGACCGAGCAGTACTTC	few	TRBJ2-7	.	TRBV7-7
CASREYSNQPQHF	TGTGCCAGTAGGGAGTATAGCAATCAGCCCCAGCATTTT	.	TRBJ1-5	.	TRBV19
CASSQIPEPQHF	TGCGCCAGCAGTCAAATCCCGGAGCCCCAGCATTTT	.	TRBJ1-5	.	TRBV23-1
CASSPPRDRGREQYF	TGTGCCAGTAGCCCCCCCCGGGACAGGGGGCGAGAGCAGTACTTC	.	TRBJ2-7	TRBD1	TRBV19
CAWSASVEQFF	TGTGCCTGGAGTGCGTCCGTGGAGCAGTTCTTC	.	TRBJ2-1	.	TRBV30
CSAPIGEQYF	TGCAGTGCCCCGATAGGGGAGCAGTACTTC	.	TRBJ2-7	.	TRBV20-1
CSVSPWQGAPEQYF	TGCAGCGTCTCCCCTTGGCAGGGGGCGCCCGAGCAGTACTTC	.	TRBJ2-7	TRBD1	TRBV29-1
CAWSLQTEAFF	TGTGCCTGGAGTTTACAGACTGAAGCTTTCTTT	.	TRBJ1-1	.	TRBV30
CASSPAGGNTIYF	TGTGCCAGCAGTCCGGCCGGGGGAAACACCATATATTTT	.	TRBJ1-3	.	TRBV6-6
CASSLEAGIRNIQYF	TGTGCCAGCAGCTTAGAGGCGGGAATAAGGAACATTCAGTACTTC	few	TRBJ2-4	.	TRBV7-2
CASSLAGTHNEQFF	TGTGCCAGCAGCTTAGCGGGAACCCACAATGAGCAGTTCTTC	.	TRBJ2-1	.	TRBV7-7
CASGKTLLGDGYTF	TGCGCCAGCGGAAAAACCCTACTGGGGGATGGCTACACCTTC	once	TRBJ1-2	.	TRBV5-1
CSAQGQETQYF	TGCAGTGCTCAGGGCCAAGAGACCCAGTACTTC	.	TRBJ2-5	.	TRBV20-1
CASSRSSTSNYGYTF	TGTGCCAGCAGTAGATCCTCCACCTCTAACTATGGCTACACCTTC	.	TRBJ1-2	.	TRBV6-5